The 31 T cell receptor beta chains below come from one sample, sequenced in a study of blood T cell repertoires in COVID-19. Here immunoSEQ multiplex PCR was the method, and the copy in TCRdb shows in-frame clones only, minus some. This sample yields some 110,000 clones, of which roughly 85% are seen a single time; 15% belongs to the top ten. The sequencing input was peripheral blood. The receptors were gathered from a woman aged 80 or older with acute or convalescent COVID-19.

This chain connects TRBV18 to TRBJ2-2; D call uncertain. Germline CDR1 and CDR2: KGHSH and LQKENI. This CDR3 spans 15 amino acids. V lost 2 bases and J lost 1, with 8 bases in between. CDR3 residues: CASSPWLENTGELFF. The CDR3 DNA sequence: TGTGCCAGCTCACCATGGCTAGAGAACACCGGGGAGCTGTTTTTT.

The chain links TRBV24-1 to TRBJ2-1, with D possibly TRBD2 on 5 matching bases. Between the trimmed V and J ends, which lost 9 bases and 0 bases, there was a span of 17 bases. CDR3 length: 16 residues. Germline values: CDR1 KGHDR, CDR2 SFDVKD. The CDR3 loop is CATAAAQRSSYNEQFF. CDR3 sequence (DNA): TGTGCCACCGCCGCTGCGCAGCGGAGCTCCTACAATGAGCAGTTCTTC.

V and J are TRBV11-3 and TRBJ2-1, with D unclear. V was cut by 5 bases and J by 0 bases, with 8 bases left in between. Germline V gives CDR1 SGHNT, CDR2 YENEEA. CDR3 length: 14 residues. Here the CDR3 reads CASSPQSSYNEQFF. The CDR3 nucleotides read TGTGCCAGCAGCCCACAGAGCTCCTACAATGAGCAGTTCTTC.

Concerning this clone itself: Different DNA sequences within this sample yield the same CDR3. V usage is TRBV5-4 and J usage is TRBJ1-3; D is undetermined. V lost 0 bases and J 0 bases, leaving 4 bases between the germline ends. Germline values: CDR1 SGHNT, CDR2 YYREEE (reference sequence). The CDR3 totals 14 residues. The CDR3 protein is CASSLAGSGNTIYF. CDR3 sequence (DNA): TGTGCCAGCAGCTTGGCCGGCTCTGGAAACACCATATATTTT.

This clone was seen only a few times. The chain combines TRBV9 with TRBJ2-6, with 8 bases fitting TRBD1. This CDR3 contains 20 residues. Germline values: CDR1 SGDLS, CDR2 YYNGEE. After removal of 4 bases from V and 0 bases from J, the junction contained 15 bases not matched to a gene. DNA for the CDR3: TGTGCCAGCAGCCCCCGTCCCGGGACAGGATCGAGCTCTGGGGCCAACGTCCTGACTTTC. The encoded protein is CASSPRPGTGSSSGANVLTF.

The genes are TRBV5-4 and TRBJ2-7; tentative D call: TRBD2 (5 bases). From germline, CDR1 is SGHNT and CDR2 YYREEE (reference sequence). This CDR3 comprises 13 residues. The V and J ends lost 3 bases and 4 bases respectively, with 11 bases between them. The CDR3 is CASSSNREYEQYF. DNA for the CDR3: TGTGCCAGCAGCTCCAACCGGGAATACGAGCAGTACTTC.

As regards this clone: This sample also contains other DNA sequences that code for the same CDR3. The chain carries TRBV19 and TRBJ2-5, with unresolved D. This CDR3 comprises 14 residues. V dropped 4 bases and J dropped 2 bases, with 11 bases sitting between them. Germline assignment: CDR1 LNHDA and CDR2 SQIVND (reference sequence). CDR3 bases: TGTGCCAGTAGTAAAGGAGCGTCTCAAGAGACCCAGTACTTC. Its protein product is CASSKGASQETQYF. Combining the CDR3 with reference TRBV19 and TRBJ2-5 gives the whole variable domain DGGITQSPKYLFRKEGQNVTLSCEQNLNHDAMYWYRQDPGQGLRLIYYSQIVNDFQKGDIAEGYSVSREKKESFPLTVTSAQKNPTAFYLCASSKGASQETQYFGPGTRLLVL.

The V gene is TRBV18, the J gene TRBJ1-5; D gene ambiguous. The CDR3 is made up of 14 amino acids. The V and J ends lost 5 bases and 3 bases respectively, with 11 bases between them. Germline assignment: CDR1 KGHSH and CDR2 LQKENI. The CDR3 DNA is TGTGCCAGCTCAGTAGAAGGACTCAATCAGCCCCAGCATTTT. This sequence encodes CASSVEGLNQPQHF.

This rearrangement joins TRBV4-1 to TRBJ1-1, with 8 bases aligning to TRBD1. V dropped 3 bases and J dropped 4; count of bases not matched to a gene: 10. The CDR3 spans 16 residues. Germline CDR1 MGHRA, CDR2 YSYEKL. CDR3 region: CASSQDLGQGGTEAFF. In DNA, the CDR3 is TGCGCCAGCAGCCAGGATTTAGGACAGGGAGGCACTGAAGCTTTCTTT.

This chain uses TRBV6-5 with TRBJ2-7, with D possibly being TRBD1 (6 bases). The CDR3 consists of 12 residues. V was clipped by 6 bases and J by 5 bases, with 11 bases between them. Germline CDR1 and CDR2: MNHEY and SVGAGI. The DNA for the CDR3 is TGTGCCAGCAGCTTACAGGGAAACGAGCAGTACGTC. This translates into CASSLQGNEQYV.

The CDR3 region is CASSLGTGVGYTF. The DNA of the CDR3 is TGTGCCAGCAGTCTGGGGACAGGGGTTGGCTACACCTTC. The V and J genes are TRBV28 and TRBJ1-2, with TRBD1 matching over 10 bases. V dropped 5 bases and J dropped 7; count of bases not matched to a gene: 4. CDR1 is MDHEN and CDR2 is SYDVKM in the germline V gene. The CDR3 is made up of 13 amino acids.

This clone has just a few counts. The chain uses TRBV28 and TRBJ1-6; 8 positions agree with TRBD1. Unmatched junction bases numbered 7, after V lost 6 bases and J lost 9 bases. The length of the CDR3 is 14 residues. The germline V gene encodes CDR1 MDHEN and CDR2 SYDVKM. The CDR3 DNA follows: TGTGCCAGCAGCCCACAGGGGGTGGGTTCACCCCTCCACTTT. It codes for CASSPQGVGSPLHF.

This chain connects TRBV7-9 to TRBJ2-5; D is possibly TRBD1 (6 bases). The length of the CDR3 is 13 residues. Germline V gives CDR1 SEHNR, CDR2 FQNEAQ (reference sequence). Trimming pared 2 bases from V and 3 bases from J, leaving 7 bases between. CDR3: CASSLTGKETQYF. CDR3 coding DNA: TGTGCCAGCAGCTTAACAGGGAAAGAGACCCAGTACTTC.

The chain couples TRBV3-1 (or the pseudogene TRBV3-2) to TRBJ2-3; possible D gene TRBD1, 6 bases. CDR3 length: 15 amino acids. With 6 bases removed from V and 2 bases from J, the gap between germline ends came to 15 bases. Germline assignment: CDR1 LGHDT and CDR2 YNNKEL (reference sequence). CDR3 DNA: TGTGCCAGCAGTGACTGGACAGAAGCCACAGATACGCAGTATTTT. Translation gives CASSDWTEATDTQYF.

The chain employs TRBV27 and TRBJ1-4; no clear D gene. V was shortened by 6 bases and J by 5 bases, with 16 bases between the two germline ends. The CDR3 spans 15 residues. From germline, CDR1 is MNHEY and CDR2 SMNVEV (reference sequence). The CDR3: CASRSIGSGNEKLFF. CDR3 DNA sequence: TGTGCCAGCAGAAGTATAGGGAGTGGGAATGAAAAACTGTTTTTT. The full variable domain, completed using reference TRBV27 and TRBJ1-4, is EAQVTQNPRYLITVTGKKLTVTCSQNMNHEYMSWYRQDPGLGLRQIYYSMNVEVTDKGDVPEGYKVSRKEKRNFPLILESPSPNQTSLYFCASRSIGSGNEKLFFGSGTQLSVL.

The chain has TRBV10-1 and TRBJ2-7; 10 bases agree with TRBD1. CDR3 size: 16 residues. CDR1 and CDR2 (germline): WNHNN, SYGVQD (reference sequence). V trimming: 0 bases; J trimming: 0 bases; junction bases outside the gene matches: 2. The CDR3 coding sequence is TGCGCCAGCAGTGAGTCGGGACAGGGGAGCTCCTACGAGCAGTACGTC. It encodes CASSESGQGSSYEQYV.

This clone occurred once. The chain is built from TRBV7-8 and TRBJ2-5; D remains ambiguous. V lost 1 base and J 1 base, leaving 7 bases between the germline ends. The CDR3 is 14 residues long. CDR1 and CDR2 from the germline V gene are SGHVS and FQNEAQ. The CDR3 sequence is CASSLVTSQETQYF. CDR3 sequence (DNA): TGTGCCAGCAGCTTAGTTACATCCCAAGAGACCCAGTACTTC. Based on the CDR3 plus reference TRBV7-8 and TRBJ2-5, the full variable domain is GAGVSQSPRYKVAKRGQDVALRCDPISGHVSLFWYQQALGQGPEFLTYFQNEAQLDKSGLPSDRFFAERPEGSVSTLKIQRTQQEDSAVYLCASSLVTSQETQYFGPGTRLLVL.

J is TRBJ2-2 and V is TRBV19; the match to TRBD1 covers 7 bases. This CDR3 is built from 16 residues. Germline V gives CDR1 LNHDA, CDR2 SQIVND (reference sequence). After removal of 6 bases from V and 0 bases from J, the junction contained 7 bases not matched to a gene. CDR3 nucleotide sequence: TGTGCCAGTAGGGCTACCGGGACAGCGAACACCGGGGAGCTGTTTTTT. Amino acids: CASRATGTANTGELFF. Full variable domain (rest looked up from reference TRBV19 and TRBJ2-2): DGGITQSPKYLFRKEGQNVTLSCEQNLNHDAMYWYRQDPGQGLRLIYYSQIVNDFQKGDIAEGYSVSREKKESFPLTVTSAQKNPTAFYLCASRATGTANTGELFFGEGSRLTVL.

The chain joins TRBV4-1 to TRBJ1-2; 7 positions match TRBD1. The CDR3 consists of 12 residues. CDR1 and CDR2 (germline): MGHRA, YSYEKL. V lost 3 bases to trimming and J lost 7 bases; unmatched junction nucleotides: 2. The chain's CDR3 is CASSHDRVGYTF. The CDR3 DNA follows: TGCGCCAGCAGCCACGACAGGGTTGGCTACACCTTC.

This rearrangement joins TRBV19 to TRBJ2-1, with D tentatively TRBD1 (5 bases). Germline V gene lookup returns CDR1 LNHDA and CDR2 SQIVND (reference sequence). With 3 bases removed from V and 3 bases from J, the gap between germline ends came to 12 bases. This CDR3 has 15 residues. CDR3 residues: CASSMDRGGYNEQFF. CDR3 nucleotide sequence: TGTGCCAGTAGTATGGATAGGGGCGGCTACAATGAGCAGTTCTTC.

The CDR3 loop is CASSQSSYGYTF. Here the CDR3 DNA reads TGTGCCAGCAGTCAGTCCTCGTATGGCTACACCTTC. The chain carries TRBV7-9 and TRBJ1-2; D gene uncertain. CDR3 length equals 12 residues. V gave up 6 bases and J gave up 5 bases, with 10 bases separating them. CDR1 and CDR2 (germline): SEHNR, FQNEAQ (reference sequence).

The gene calls are TRBV7-9 and TRBJ1-2; D is uncertain. This CDR3 is 15 amino acids long. Germline V lookup: CDR1 SEHNR, CDR2 FQNEAQ (reference sequence). V was trimmed by 5 bases and J by 4 bases, leaving 17 bases between them. The CDR3 DNA follows: TGTGCCAGCAGCCAGGTGGGGAGACGGAGCTATGGCTACACCTTC. Its protein is CASSQVGRRSYGYTF.

CDR3 DNA sequence: TGTGCCAGCAGCCCGTCGACAATAAACTATGGCTACACCTTC. It yields the protein CASSPSTINYGYTF. The chain couples TRBV9 to TRBJ1-2; no definite D call. The ends were cut back, 4 bases at V and 2 bases at J, with 12 bases in the middle. Germline V gene lookup returns CDR1 SGDLS and CDR2 YYNGEE. This CDR3 contains 14 residues.

The chain links TRBV3-1 (or the pseudogene TRBV3-2) to TRBJ2-5, with 7 bases aligning to TRBD1. The germline gives CDR1 LGHDT, CDR2 YNNKEL (reference sequence). Trimming cost V 3 bases and J 3 bases; bases outside gene matches: 1. CDR3 length: 13 amino acids. The chain's CDR3 is CASSHRGKETQYF. CDR3 coding DNA: TGTGCCAGCAGCCACAGGGGGAAAGAGACCCAGTACTTC.

The rearrangement uses TRBV7-9 and TRBJ1-2; tentative D call: TRBD1 (6 bases). The germline gives CDR1 SEHNR, CDR2 FQNEAQ (reference sequence). This CDR3 contains 13 residues. V lost 8 bases, J lost 6 bases, and 16 bases lay in between. The CDR3 is CASGLDRYNGYTF. CDR3 nucleotide sequence: TGTGCCAGCGGTCTCGACAGGTATAATGGCTACACCTTC.

This clone appeared a single time. J is TRBJ2-7 and V is TRBV7-8; 8 bases align to TRBD2. V lost 1 base to trimming and J lost 7 bases; unmatched junction nucleotides: 9. The CDR3 contains 15 residues. Germline V CDR1 and CDR2: SGHVS, FQNEAQ. The CDR3, as DNA: TGTGCCAGCAGCTTAGTCGGCGGGAGGACGGGGGAGCAGTACGTC. Amino acid sequence: CASSLVGGRTGEQYV.

The chain carries TRBV27 and TRBJ2-2; D is unresolved. This CDR3 is built from 15 residues. Trimming left V 4 bases short and J 6 bases short, with 15 bases between. CDR1 and CDR2 (germline): MNHEY, SMNVEV (reference sequence). CDR3 in amino acids: CASSYRQTAPGELFF. CDR3 DNA sequence: TGTGCCAGCAGTTATAGACAAACCGCCCCCGGGGAGCTGTTTTTT.

This sequence joins TRBV18 and TRBJ1-1; TRBD1 matches at 9 bases. J was trimmed by 2 bases and V by 2 bases; bases with no gene match: 6. This CDR3 is built from 16 residues. Germline V gene sequence: CDR1 KGHSH, CDR2 LQKENI. The CDR3, as DNA: TGTGCCAGCTCACCATTTCTGACAGGGGGAAACACTGAAGCTTTCTTT. Protein product: CASSPFLTGGNTEAFF.

The chain carries TRBV6-6 and TRBJ2-7, with D tentatively TRBD2 (6 bases). Per the germline V gene, CDR1 is MNHNY and CDR2 is SVGAGI (reference sequence). Deletions cut 5 bases from V and 0 bases from J, with 17 bases between. The CDR3 spans 16 residues. The CDR3, as DNA: TGTGCCAGCAGTGCATCCGGGACTTCGGTCTCCTACGAGCAGTACGTC. As protein: CASSASGTSVSYEQYV.

This chain connects TRBV19 to TRBJ2-3; 8 bases match TRBD2. With 5 bases clipped from V and 8 bases from J, the junction kept 3 bases outside the gene matches. The CDR3 has 12 residues. CDR1 and CDR2 from the germline V gene are LNHDA and SQIVND (reference sequence). CDR3 in DNA: TGTGCCAGTAGTCACCGGGAGGGTACGCAGTATTTT. Residues: CASSHREGTQYF.

The chain employs TRBV18 and TRBJ1-1; the D is unclear. V was shortened by 5 bases and J by 6 bases, with 16 bases between the two germline ends. Germline loops: CDR1 KGHSH, CDR2 LQKENI. The CDR3 is 14 amino acids. The CDR3 sequence is CASSSNSDTPEAFF. CDR3 DNA: TGTGCCAGCTCATCTAACAGTGATACTCCTGAAGCTTTCTTT. The variable domain in full, completed from reference TRBV18 and TRBJ1-1, reads NAGVMQNPRHLVRRRGQEARLRCSPMKGHSHVYWYRQLPEEGLKFMVYLQKENIIDESGMPKERFSAEFPKEGPSILRIQQVVRGDSAAYFCASSSNSDTPEAFFGQGTRLTVV.